These T cell receptor beta chains were read from a single sample in a study of response to subunit inactivated influenza vaccine. TCRdb independently ran MiXCR on the RT-PCR reads; one entry per CDR3 protein. The data contain about 580,000 distinct CDR3 sequences, 14% of them seen just once; the ten biggest clones take up over 8.5%. Sequences were derived from PBMCs from blood, sampled 12 days after vaccination. These receptors were collected from a man between 50 and 59 years old who received an inactivated influenza vaccine. Each CDR3 is given with its conserved first and last residue. Each record gives: D gene, J gene, CDR3 length, V gene, clone size, CDR3 DNA, CDR3 protein. D genes are given only for firm matches. A row's size may be missing; if present it is once, few, many or a size class.

d_call: TRBD1; j_call: TRBJ2-7; cdr3_length: 17; v_call: TRBV5-1; clone_size: -; cdr3_nt: TGCGCCAGCAGCTTGAGGGGACAGAGCCGAGGGGTCTACGAGCAGTACTTC; cdr3_aa: CASSLRGQSRGVYEQYF
d_call: -; j_call: TRBJ2-2; cdr3_length: 13; v_call: TRBV20-1; clone_size: many; cdr3_nt: TGCAGTGCTAGCGTCCTGAACACCGGGGAGCTGTTTTTT; cdr3_aa: CSASVLNTGELFF
d_call: TRBD2; j_call: TRBJ2-1; cdr3_length: 15; v_call: TRBV7-3; clone_size: few; cdr3_nt: TGTGCCAGCAGCTTAGGAGGGACTACCCAAAATGAGCAGTTCTTC; cdr3_aa: CASSLGGTTQNEQFF
d_call: -; j_call: TRBJ2-2; cdr3_length: 14; v_call: TRBV7-6; clone_size: once; cdr3_nt: TGTGCCAGCAGAGTTTACCAGAACACCGGGGAGCTGTTTTTT; cdr3_aa: CASRVYQNTGELFF
d_call: -; j_call: TRBJ1-1; cdr3_length: 15; v_call: TRBV12-3/TRBV12-4; clone_size: few; cdr3_nt: TGTGCCAGCAGTTTAAAGTTGGACCGGTTCACTGAAGCTTTCTTT; cdr3_aa: CASSLKLDRFTEAFF
d_call: TRBD1; j_call: TRBJ2-7; cdr3_length: 15; v_call: TRBV6-1; clone_size: few; cdr3_nt: TGTGCCAGCGACTCCGACAGGGGGCGTTGGGACGAGCAGTACTTC; cdr3_aa: CASDSDRGRWDEQYF
d_call: TRBD2; j_call: TRBJ2-4; cdr3_length: 17; v_call: TRBV20-1; clone_size: -; cdr3_nt: TGCAGTGCCTCCGGGACTAGCGGGAGCTACGGCAAAAACATTCAGTACTTC; cdr3_aa: CSASGTSGSYGKNIQYF
d_call: -; j_call: TRBJ2-7; cdr3_length: 13; v_call: TRBV10-3; clone_size: few; cdr3_nt: TGTGCCATCAAAATGGGCCGGACGGACGAGCAGTACTTC; cdr3_aa: CAIKMGRTDEQYF
d_call: TRBD2; j_call: TRBJ2-3; cdr3_length: 15; v_call: TRBV6-5; clone_size: -; cdr3_nt: TGTGCCAGCAGTTACGCGGGAGGCAACACAGATACGCAGTATTTT; cdr3_aa: CASSYAGGNTDTQYF
d_call: TRBD1; j_call: TRBJ1-5; cdr3_length: 14; v_call: TRBV7-6; clone_size: few; cdr3_nt: TGTGCCAGCAGCAAGGGACAGGCTGACCAGCCCCAGCATTTT; cdr3_aa: CASSKGQADQPQHF
d_call: -; j_call: TRBJ2-2; cdr3_length: 14; v_call: TRBV7-2; clone_size: -; cdr3_nt: TGTGCCAGCAGCTTAAAGGGGCGTACCGGGGAGCTGTTTTTT; cdr3_aa: CASSLKGRTGELFF
d_call: -; j_call: TRBJ2-1; cdr3_length: 14; v_call: TRBV20-1; clone_size: few; cdr3_nt: TGCAGTGCTATGCCGGGACCCCGGCCCCATGAGCAGTTCTTC; cdr3_aa: CSAMPGPRPHEQFF
d_call: TRBD1; j_call: TRBJ1-4; cdr3_length: 13; v_call: TRBV20-1; clone_size: -; cdr3_nt: TGCAGTGCCCGGACAGGGGCGAATGAAAAACTGTTTTTT; cdr3_aa: CSARTGANEKLFF
d_call: TRBD1; j_call: TRBJ1-6; cdr3_length: 17; v_call: TRBV27; clone_size: -; cdr3_nt: TGTGCCAGCAGTTTAACCCAGGGACAGGGAAATGTGGCACCCCTCCACTTT; cdr3_aa: CASSLTQGQGNVAPLHF
d_call: -; j_call: TRBJ1-5; cdr3_length: 17; v_call: TRBV5-1; clone_size: -; cdr3_nt: TGCGCCAGCAGCCCCGACCCGATACGGGCCGCAAATCAGCCCCAGCATTTT; cdr3_aa: CASSPDPIRAANQPQHF
d_call: -; j_call: TRBJ1-1; cdr3_length: 15; v_call: TRBV3-1; clone_size: -; cdr3_nt: TGTGCCAGCAGCCAGGCAGGACAGTTTTACACTGAAGCTTTCTTT; cdr3_aa: CASSQAGQFYTEAFF
d_call: -; j_call: TRBJ1-6; cdr3_length: 16; v_call: TRBV4-2; clone_size: many; cdr3_nt: TGTGCCAGCAGCCAAGAGAATTACCAGAATAATTCACCCCTCCACTTT; cdr3_aa: CASSQENYQNNSPLHF
d_call: -; j_call: TRBJ1-2; cdr3_length: 14; v_call: TRBV10-3; clone_size: many; cdr3_nt: TGTGCCATCAGTGAGTCAAGCAAGGGCTATGGCTACACCTTC; cdr3_aa: CAISESSKGYGYTF
d_call: -; j_call: TRBJ2-6; cdr3_length: 18; v_call: TRBV11-2; clone_size: few; cdr3_nt: TGTGCCAGCAGCTTATTCGGACAGCCTGCGTCTGGGGCCAACGTCCTGACTTTC; cdr3_aa: CASSLFGQPASGANVLTF
d_call: TRBD1; j_call: TRBJ2-3; cdr3_length: 13; v_call: TRBV19; clone_size: -; cdr3_nt: TGTGCCACGAAGGACAGGGGGACAGATACGCAGTATTTT; cdr3_aa: CATKDRGTDTQYF
d_call: -; j_call: TRBJ2-2; cdr3_length: 14; v_call: TRBV30; clone_size: -; cdr3_nt: TGTGCCTGGAGTGGGGGCAATGCCACCGGGGAGCTGTTTTTT; cdr3_aa: CAWSGGNATGELFF
d_call: TRBD2; j_call: TRBJ2-1; cdr3_length: 17; v_call: TRBV6-2/TRBV6-3; clone_size: -; cdr3_nt: TGTGCCAGCAGTTTGGCTAGCGGGGACCTTTCCCACAATGAGCAGTTCTTC; cdr3_aa: CASSLASGDLSHNEQFF
d_call: -; j_call: TRBJ2-3; cdr3_length: 14; v_call: TRBV24-1; clone_size: -; cdr3_nt: TGTTCCACCAGTGATTTGACCACTACAGATACGCAGTATTTT; cdr3_aa: CSTSDLTTTDTQYF
d_call: -; j_call: TRBJ1-1; cdr3_length: 13; v_call: TRBV2; clone_size: few; cdr3_nt: TGTGCCAGCCCCAAGGGGGGGAGAACTGAAGCTTTCTTT; cdr3_aa: CASPKGGRTEAFF
d_call: -; j_call: TRBJ2-1; cdr3_length: 16; v_call: TRBV5-1; clone_size: -; cdr3_nt: TGCGCCAGCAGCTTAATGGACAGTTTCTCCTACAATGAGCAGTTCTTC; cdr3_aa: CASSLMDSFSYNEQFF
d_call: TRBD1; j_call: TRBJ1-2; cdr3_length: 17; v_call: TRBV11-2; clone_size: few; cdr3_nt: TGTGCCAGCAGCTTAGGGGCCGGCGTGGACAGGGGGTATGGCTACACCTTC; cdr3_aa: CASSLGAGVDRGYGYTF
d_call: -; j_call: TRBJ2-1; cdr3_length: 14; v_call: TRBV28; clone_size: -; cdr3_nt: TGTGCCAGCAGTCCCTTTCTCGTAGGCAATGAGCAGTTCTTC; cdr3_aa: CASSPFLVGNEQFF
d_call: -; j_call: TRBJ2-5; cdr3_length: 13; v_call: TRBV7-3; clone_size: few; cdr3_nt: TGTGCCAGCAGCTTATACGACCAAGAGACCCAGTACTTC; cdr3_aa: CASSLYDQETQYF
d_call: TRBD1; j_call: TRBJ1-2; cdr3_length: 13; v_call: TRBV20-1; clone_size: few; cdr3_nt: TGCAGTGCCAATCCGGACAGGGCCGGGGGCTACACCTTC; cdr3_aa: CSANPDRAGGYTF
d_call: TRBD1; j_call: TRBJ1-4; cdr3_length: 15; v_call: TRBV6-5; clone_size: -; cdr3_nt: TGTGCCAGCAGTTACGGTGGGACAGCGAATGAAAAACTGTTTTTT; cdr3_aa: CASSYGGTANEKLFF
d_call: TRBD2; j_call: TRBJ2-1; cdr3_length: 18; v_call: TRBV27; clone_size: many; cdr3_nt: TGTGCCAGCAGTCCCATCGGGACTAGCGGGAGCCTATACAATGAGCAGTTCTTC; cdr3_aa: CASSPIGTSGSLYNEQFF
d_call: TRBD1; j_call: TRBJ1-4; cdr3_length: 16; v_call: TRBV3-1; clone_size: -; cdr3_nt: TGTGCCAGCAGCTCACAGGGGGCTTCAACTAATGAAAAACTGTTTTTT; cdr3_aa: CASSSQGASTNEKLFF
d_call: -; j_call: TRBJ1-2; cdr3_length: 13; v_call: TRBV11-2; clone_size: few; cdr3_nt: TGTGCCAGCAGCTTAAGTCAGATATATGGCTACACCTTC; cdr3_aa: CASSLSQIYGYTF
d_call: -; j_call: TRBJ1-1; cdr3_length: 14; v_call: TRBV4-1; clone_size: many; cdr3_nt: TGCGCCAGCAGCCAAGGGTTTGCAGACACTGAAGCTTTCTTT; cdr3_aa: CASSQGFADTEAFF
d_call: -; j_call: TRBJ1-4; cdr3_length: 12; v_call: TRBV7-2; clone_size: few; cdr3_nt: TGTGCCAGCAGCTCCATGGGGGCTCTACTGTTTTTT; cdr3_aa: CASSSMGALLFF
d_call: -; j_call: TRBJ2-5; cdr3_length: 14; v_call: TRBV29-1; clone_size: -; cdr3_nt: TGCAGCGTTGAAGGAGCCAGGTCGGGAGAGACCCAGTACTTC; cdr3_aa: CSVEGARSGETQYF
d_call: -; j_call: TRBJ2-3; cdr3_length: 17; v_call: TRBV6-5; clone_size: few; cdr3_nt: TGTGCCAGCAGTTACGACGGGGGGCGCGGTTGGACAGATACGCAGTATTTT; cdr3_aa: CASSYDGGRGWTDTQYF
d_call: TRBD2; j_call: TRBJ2-1; cdr3_length: 16; v_call: TRBV20-1; clone_size: once; cdr3_nt: TGCAGTGCTAGAGATGGTAGCGGGGTCTCCTACAATGAGCAGTTCTTC; cdr3_aa: CSARDGSGVSYNEQFF
d_call: TRBD1; j_call: TRBJ2-5; cdr3_length: 13; v_call: TRBV10-3; clone_size: -; cdr3_nt: TGTGCCATACGTCAGGGGGCTACAGAGACCCAGTACTTC; cdr3_aa: CAIRQGATETQYF
d_call: -; j_call: TRBJ2-3; cdr3_length: 13; v_call: TRBV5-6; clone_size: many; cdr3_nt: TGTGCCAGCAGCCCGGGACTTGCAGATACGCAGTATTTT; cdr3_aa: CASSPGLADTQYF
d_call: TRBD2; j_call: TRBJ2-4; cdr3_length: 18; v_call: TRBV11-2; clone_size: -; cdr3_nt: TGTGCCAGCAGCTTAGTGTGGGAGGGCCGGCGGGCCAAAAACATTCAGTACTTC; cdr3_aa: CASSLVWEGRRAKNIQYF
d_call: -; j_call: TRBJ2-2; cdr3_length: 14; v_call: TRBV5-6; clone_size: -; cdr3_nt: TGTGCCAGCAGCTCTACGCCGAACACCGGGGAGCTGTTTTTT; cdr3_aa: CASSSTPNTGELFF
d_call: -; j_call: TRBJ2-3; cdr3_length: 16; v_call: TRBV10-3; clone_size: few; cdr3_nt: TGTGCCATCAGTGATAATATTGGTAGCTCCACAGATACGCAGTATTTT; cdr3_aa: CAISDNIGSSTDTQYF
d_call: -; j_call: TRBJ2-1; cdr3_length: 14; v_call: TRBV12-3/TRBV12-4; clone_size: -; cdr3_nt: TGTGCCAGCAGGACGGGGCCCCCGGGGAATGAGCAGTTCTTC; cdr3_aa: CASRTGPPGNEQFF
d_call: -; j_call: TRBJ2-7; cdr3_length: 12; v_call: TRBV5-1; clone_size: -; cdr3_nt: TGCGCCAGCAGACACAGTTCCTACGAGCAGTACTTC; cdr3_aa: CASRHSSYEQYF
d_call: TRBD2; j_call: TRBJ2-7; cdr3_length: 12; v_call: TRBV7-8; clone_size: few; cdr3_nt: TGTGCCACGACTAGCGGGGGCTACGAGCAGTACTTC; cdr3_aa: CATTSGGYEQYF
d_call: TRBD1; j_call: TRBJ2-1; cdr3_length: 13; v_call: TRBV14; clone_size: few; cdr3_nt: TGTGCCAGCAGCCAATCTAGGACAGGGGGCCGGTTCTTC; cdr3_aa: CASSQSRTGGRFF
d_call: -; j_call: TRBJ2-7; cdr3_length: 16; v_call: TRBV6-1; clone_size: -; cdr3_nt: TGTGCCAGCAGACCCCCCTCGTCCAGGGGGGCTTCAGAGCAGTACTTC; cdr3_aa: CASRPPSSRGASEQYF
d_call: TRBD2; j_call: TRBJ2-4; cdr3_length: 19; v_call: TRBV19; clone_size: -; cdr3_nt: TGTGCCAGTAGTATAGCGGGAGGGCCGATGTTTCTCGCCAAAAACATTCAGTACTTC; cdr3_aa: CASSIAGGPMFLAKNIQYF
d_call: -; j_call: TRBJ2-3; cdr3_length: 17; v_call: TRBV27; clone_size: few; cdr3_nt: TGTGCCAGCAGCTACAGCACACCCAAACTTAGCACAGATACGCAGTATTTT; cdr3_aa: CASSYSTPKLSTDTQYF
d_call: -; j_call: TRBJ2-3; cdr3_length: 14; v_call: TRBV3-1; clone_size: -; cdr3_nt: TGTGCCAGCAACCAAAGGGGAGAGGGTGATACGCAGTATTTT; cdr3_aa: CASNQRGEGDTQYF
d_call: -; j_call: TRBJ2-2; cdr3_length: 17; v_call: TRBV28; clone_size: many; cdr3_nt: TGTGCCAGCAGTTCCCCCCGGGACACCAAGAACACCGGGGAGCTGTTTTTT; cdr3_aa: CASSSPRDTKNTGELFF
d_call: TRBD1; j_call: TRBJ1-1; cdr3_length: 18; v_call: TRBV4-1; clone_size: many; cdr3_nt: TGCGCCAGCAGCCAAGTCGTCCGGGACAGGGGGATGAACACTGAAGCTTTCTTT; cdr3_aa: CASSQVVRDRGMNTEAFF